The 24 T cell receptor beta chains given below trace back to one sample, sequenced in a study of T cells in Graves' hyperthyroidism and ophthalmopathy. Amplification yielded TCR beta CDR3 regions, with RNA transcripts as the source. The HTBI primer set was used in a first-round RT-PCR of the TCR CDR3. TCRdb used MiXCR to reprocess the multiplex PCR reads, holding one entry per CDR3 protein. The sample yields 450,000 to 650,000 distinct CDR3 sequences, more than 15% seen once. Sequencing was done on a sample of blood. The source is a woman aged 18-29 years with Graves' ophthalmopathy.

V is TRBV6-1 and J is TRBJ1-3; D not certain. Germline V gene data show CDR1 as MNHNS and CDR2 as SASEGT. CDR3 length: 15 amino acids. V was clipped by 7 bases and J by 0 bases, with 13 bases between them. Written as DNA, the CDR3 is TGTGCCAGCACCCAATCGGGGAACTCTGGAAACACCATATATTTT. Translated, it gives CASTQSGNSGNTIYF.

V is TRBV30 and J is TRBJ2-6; D remains ambiguous. CDR1 is GTSNPN, CDR2 SVGIG, per germline (reference sequence). The CDR3 has 15 residues. V was shortened by 2 bases and J by 3 bases, with 11 bases between the two germline ends. The CDR3 region is CAWSLNWGGANVLTF. Here the CDR3 DNA reads TGTGCCTGGAGTCTGAATTGGGGTGGGGCCAACGTCCTGACTTTC.

The sample holds many counts of this clonotype. V usage is TRBV6-1 and J usage is TRBJ1-5, with D hard to call. The CDR3 consists of 12 residues. From germline, CDR1 is MNHNS and CDR2 SASEGT. The ends were cut back, 3 bases at V and 9 bases at J, with 9 bases in the middle. CDR3 sequence: CASSDGLWPQHF. The CDR3 region has the DNA TGTGCCAGCAGTGACGGGTTGTGGCCCCAGCATTTT.

This clonotype has only a few counts. The chain combines TRBV2 with TRBJ1-5; a possible D gene is TRBD1 (5 bases). V was trimmed by 6 bases and J by 8 bases, leaving 14 bases between them. The length of the CDR3 is 13 residues. Looked up from germline, CDR1 is SNHLY and CDR2 is FYNNEI. CDR3 DNA: TGTGCCAGCAGGGGGGTCCCGTGGGAGCCCCAGCATTTT. This codes for CASRGVPWEPQHF.

This chain joins TRBV18 and TRBJ1-5, with TRBD1 matching 7 bases. This CDR3 spans 17 amino acids. The trim removed 4 bases at V and 0 bases at J, leaving 9 bases unmatched. The germline V gene has CDR1 KGHSH and CDR2 LQKENI. Here the CDR3 reads CASSLRDSSYSNQPQHF. The DNA for the CDR3 is TGTGCCAGCTCACTCAGGGACAGCTCCTATAGCAATCAGCCCCAGCATTTT.

This clonotype was detected only a few times. This chain connects TRBV30 to TRBJ2-3; 8 nucleotides match TRBD2. The CDR3 contains 15 residues. From germline, CDR1 is GTSNPN and CDR2 SVGIG (reference sequence). J gave up 1 base and V 0 bases, and 3 bases lay outside the gene matches. In DNA form, the CDR3 reads TGTGCCTGGAGTGTCACCGGGGGGGGCACAGATACGCAGTATTTT. Its protein is CAWSVTGGGTDTQYF. Full variable domain (rest looked up from reference TRBV30 and TRBJ2-3): SQTIHQWPATLVQPVGSPLSLECTVEGTSNPNLYWYRQAAGRGLQLLFYSVGIGQISSEVPQNLSASRPQDRQFILSSKKLLLSDSGFYLCAWSVTGGGTDTQYFGPGTRLTVL.

This clonotype was counted only a few times. The chain carries TRBV11-2 and TRBJ2-3; the D gene is possibly TRBD2 (6 bases). The CDR3 runs to 16 residues. Germline V gene lookup returns CDR1 SGHAT and CDR2 FQNNGV. The V end lost 2 bases, the J end lost 2 bases, and 14 bases lay between the germline ends. The CDR3 spells CASSLSGDPSTDTQYF. For the CDR3, the DNA is TGTGCCAGCAGCTTATCGGGGGACCCTTCCACAGATACGCAGTATTTT.

This clonotype has more than one count but fewer than ten. The CDR3 DNA follows: TGTGCCAGCAGCTTCCCTAGACTAGCTCAGGAGACCCAGTACTTC. Residues: CASSFPRLAQETQYF. The rearrangement uses TRBV7-9 and TRBJ2-5; TRBD2 aligns across 7 bases. Germline CDR1 is SEHNR and CDR2 is FQNEAQ (reference sequence). V shed 3 bases, J shed 5 bases, and the junction held 9 bases outside the gene matches. The CDR3 covers 15 residues.

This clonotype has more than one count but fewer than ten. CDR3 coding DNA: TGTGCCAGCAGCTTAGGGTTCCTAGAGGGTCCCCTCTCCTACAATGAGCAGTTCTTC. Translating it yields CASSLGFLEGPLSYNEQFF. The chain recombines TRBV7-9 with TRBJ2-1; tentative D call: TRBD2 (5 bases). Trimming removed 1 base from V and 0 bases from J, with 19 bases in between. The germline V gene encodes CDR1 SEHNR and CDR2 FQNEAQ (reference sequence). The length of the CDR3 is 19 residues.

This clonotype was detected many times. V and J are TRBV28 and TRBJ2-3; D may be TRBD1 or TRBD2 (7 bases each). The CDR3 consists of 16 residues. Germline V gene sequence: CDR1 MDHEN, CDR2 SYDVKM. V lost 7 bases and J lost 6, with 23 bases in between. Written as DNA, the CDR3 is TGTGCCAGCACCCCCCGGGGGAGGGGGCTTGACGATACGCAGTATTTT. Protein product: CASTPRGRGLDDTQYF. The complete variable domain, with remaining parts taken from reference TRBV28 and TRBJ2-3, reads DVKVTQSSRYLVKRTGEKVFLECVQDMDHENMFWYRQDPGLGLRLIYFSYDVKMKEKGDIPEGYSVSREKKERFSLILESASTNQTSMYLCASTPRGRGLDDTQYFGPGTRLTVL.

Many counts were recorded for this clonotype. The rearrangement joins TRBV27 to TRBJ2-7; D unresolved. The V and J ends lost 11 bases and 2 bases respectively, with 10 bases between them. The CDR3 contains 11 residues. Germline loops: CDR1 MNHEY, CDR2 SMNVEV (reference sequence). Written as DNA, the CDR3 is TGTGCCCAGAGGCCCGCCTACGAGCAGTACTTC. Translation: CAQRPAYEQYF.

This clonotype came up many times. The J gene is TRBJ1-5, the V gene TRBV2; D uncertain. The ends were cut back, 3 bases at V and 4 bases at J, with 7 bases in the middle. This CDR3 region has 13 residues. CDR1 SNHLY and CDR2 FYNNEI come from the germline V gene. This chain's CDR3 is CASSDLGNQPQHF. In nucleotides, the CDR3 is TGTGCCAGCAGTGACCTGGGTAATCAGCCCCAGCATTTT.

This clonotype has only one observation. This rearrangement joins TRBV24-1 to TRBJ2-1, with a possible D match to TRBD2 (5 bases). The V gene lost 12 bases and the J gene lost 4 bases, with 15 bases spanning the gap. CDR3 length: 13 amino acids. Germline values: CDR1 KGHDR, CDR2 SFDVKD. The DNA for the CDR3 is TGTGCCGCCGGGGAGAAGAGGTACAATGAGCAGTTCTTC. As protein: CAAGEKRYNEQFF.

This clonotype was seen at least ten times. This rearrangement joins TRBV20-1 to TRBJ2-1; D not certain. Germline lookup yields CDR1 DFQATT and CDR2 SNEGSKA (reference sequence). CDR3 length: 14 amino acids. Between the trimmed V and J ends, which lost 2 bases and 4 bases, there was a span of 12 bases. The CDR3 nucleotides are TGCAGTGCTAGAAAGCTAGGATTGTACAATGAGCAGTTCTTC. Encoded protein: CSARKLGLYNEQFF.

Concerning this clonotype itself: A much larger clone sits a single nucleotide away, making a read error possible. The CDR3 does not close with the conserved phenylalanine or tryptophan, likely indicating a read error. This chain joins TRBV20-1 and TRBJ2-7; 11 bases are a match to TRBD2. Germline assignment: CDR1 DFQATT and CDR2 SNEGSKA (reference sequence). This CDR3 has 14 amino acids. V lost 0 bases, J lost 5 bases, and 3 bases stayed unmatched. The CDR3 loop reads CSARELAGDHEQYL. DNA of the CDR3: TGCAGTGCTAGAGAACTAGCGGGAGACCACGAGCAGTACCTC.

This clonotype came up many times. The J gene is TRBJ2-3, the V gene TRBV13; 8 bases fit TRBD2. In germline, CDR1 is PRHDT, CDR2 FYEKMQ (reference sequence). Trimming removed 4 bases from V and 6 bases from J; junction bases left unmatched: 6. CDR3 size: 14 residues. The CDR3 nucleotides read TGTGCCAGCAGCTCGCGGGAGGCAAGGGATACGCAGTATTTT. This translates into CASSSREARDTQYF.

This clonotype was counted a single time. This sequence may be a read error, since a much larger clone differs from it by one base. The chain recombines TRBV3-1 with TRBJ1-2; D uncertain. V gave up 0 bases and J gave up 3 bases, with 11 bases separating them. The CDR3 contains 15 residues. In germline, CDR1 is LGHDT, CDR2 YNNKEL (reference sequence). The CDR3 sequence is CASSQEPRNYYGYTF. The CDR3 DNA follows: TGTGCCAGCAGCCAAGAGCCCCGAAACTACTATGGCTACACCTTC.

V usage is TRBV12-3 or TRBV12-4 and J usage is TRBJ2-1; 9 bases are shared with TRBD1. J lost 1 base, V lost 5 bases, and 6 bases had no gene match. This CDR3 has 16 amino acids. CDR3 in DNA: TGTGCCAGCAGTCCCCGGACAGGGGATTCCTACAATGAGCAGTTCTTC. It is translated as CASSPRTGDSYNEQFF.

This clonotype occurred many times. The chain links TRBV7-9 to TRBJ1-1; D is undetermined. Trimming shortened V by 0 bases and J by 1 base, and 9 bases separated the two germline ends. Germline V CDR1 and CDR2: SEHNR, FQNEAQ (reference sequence). The CDR3 totals 15 residues. For the CDR3, the DNA is TGTGCCAGCAGCTTAGCGCTGGGTTCGAACACTGAAGCTTTCTTT. Amino acids: CASSLALGSNTEAFF.

As DNA, the CDR3 is TGCGCCAGCAGCCAAGATGGGCTAGCGGATAAGACCGGGGAGCTGTTTTTT. This codes for CASSQDGLADKTGELFF. This sequence joins TRBV4-3 and TRBJ2-2; 7 bases align to TRBD2. The V gene's germline CDR1 is LGHNA and CDR2 YSLEER. The V segment lost 0 bases and the J segment 5 bases; nucleotides outside the gene matches: 9. The CDR3 runs 17 residues.

This rearrangement joins TRBV19 to TRBJ1-1; D possibly corresponds to TRBD1 (6 bases). This CDR3 has 16 residues. The V and J ends lost 3 bases and 1 base respectively, with 15 bases between them. Germline-derived CDR1 and CDR2 are LNHDA and SQIVND (reference sequence). The CDR3 DNA follows: TGTGCCAGTAGTATTACGGGAGCGGGGGCGAACACTGAAGCTTTCTTT. This gives the protein CASSITGAGANTEAFF.

This clonotype was observed many times. This CDR3 is CAWVGASSHTEAFF. The CDR3 bases are TGTGCCTGGGTGGGGGCTTCTAGTCACACTGAAGCTTTCTTT. The chain joins TRBV30 to TRBJ1-1, with D possibly TRBD1 on 6 matching bases. Trimming removed 5 bases from V and 3 bases from J, with 16 bases in between. The CDR3 consists of 14 residues. Germline CDR1 is GTSNPN and CDR2 is SVGIG (reference sequence).

The chain links TRBV11-2 to TRBJ1-2; a possible D gene is TRBD1 (6 bases). Trimming removed 3 bases from V and 8 bases from J, with 13 bases in between. The CDR3 length is 13 residues. CDR1 and CDR2 (germline): SGHAT, FQNNGV. CDR3 coding DNA: TGTGCCAGCAGCTTGAGAGGGGGGATCGGCTACACCTTC. Translation: CASSLRGGIGYTF.

This clonotype has at least ten counts. V gene TRBV2 combines with J gene TRBJ1-1, with TRBD1 as a possible D gene (5 bases). Germline V lookup: CDR1 SNHLY, CDR2 FYNNEI. Trimming took 7 bases from V and 1 from J, leaving 10 bases between them. This CDR3 is built from 13 residues. CDR3 region: CASKTDPNTEAFF. DNA for the CDR3: TGTGCCAGCAAGACAGACCCGAACACTGAAGCTTTCTTT.